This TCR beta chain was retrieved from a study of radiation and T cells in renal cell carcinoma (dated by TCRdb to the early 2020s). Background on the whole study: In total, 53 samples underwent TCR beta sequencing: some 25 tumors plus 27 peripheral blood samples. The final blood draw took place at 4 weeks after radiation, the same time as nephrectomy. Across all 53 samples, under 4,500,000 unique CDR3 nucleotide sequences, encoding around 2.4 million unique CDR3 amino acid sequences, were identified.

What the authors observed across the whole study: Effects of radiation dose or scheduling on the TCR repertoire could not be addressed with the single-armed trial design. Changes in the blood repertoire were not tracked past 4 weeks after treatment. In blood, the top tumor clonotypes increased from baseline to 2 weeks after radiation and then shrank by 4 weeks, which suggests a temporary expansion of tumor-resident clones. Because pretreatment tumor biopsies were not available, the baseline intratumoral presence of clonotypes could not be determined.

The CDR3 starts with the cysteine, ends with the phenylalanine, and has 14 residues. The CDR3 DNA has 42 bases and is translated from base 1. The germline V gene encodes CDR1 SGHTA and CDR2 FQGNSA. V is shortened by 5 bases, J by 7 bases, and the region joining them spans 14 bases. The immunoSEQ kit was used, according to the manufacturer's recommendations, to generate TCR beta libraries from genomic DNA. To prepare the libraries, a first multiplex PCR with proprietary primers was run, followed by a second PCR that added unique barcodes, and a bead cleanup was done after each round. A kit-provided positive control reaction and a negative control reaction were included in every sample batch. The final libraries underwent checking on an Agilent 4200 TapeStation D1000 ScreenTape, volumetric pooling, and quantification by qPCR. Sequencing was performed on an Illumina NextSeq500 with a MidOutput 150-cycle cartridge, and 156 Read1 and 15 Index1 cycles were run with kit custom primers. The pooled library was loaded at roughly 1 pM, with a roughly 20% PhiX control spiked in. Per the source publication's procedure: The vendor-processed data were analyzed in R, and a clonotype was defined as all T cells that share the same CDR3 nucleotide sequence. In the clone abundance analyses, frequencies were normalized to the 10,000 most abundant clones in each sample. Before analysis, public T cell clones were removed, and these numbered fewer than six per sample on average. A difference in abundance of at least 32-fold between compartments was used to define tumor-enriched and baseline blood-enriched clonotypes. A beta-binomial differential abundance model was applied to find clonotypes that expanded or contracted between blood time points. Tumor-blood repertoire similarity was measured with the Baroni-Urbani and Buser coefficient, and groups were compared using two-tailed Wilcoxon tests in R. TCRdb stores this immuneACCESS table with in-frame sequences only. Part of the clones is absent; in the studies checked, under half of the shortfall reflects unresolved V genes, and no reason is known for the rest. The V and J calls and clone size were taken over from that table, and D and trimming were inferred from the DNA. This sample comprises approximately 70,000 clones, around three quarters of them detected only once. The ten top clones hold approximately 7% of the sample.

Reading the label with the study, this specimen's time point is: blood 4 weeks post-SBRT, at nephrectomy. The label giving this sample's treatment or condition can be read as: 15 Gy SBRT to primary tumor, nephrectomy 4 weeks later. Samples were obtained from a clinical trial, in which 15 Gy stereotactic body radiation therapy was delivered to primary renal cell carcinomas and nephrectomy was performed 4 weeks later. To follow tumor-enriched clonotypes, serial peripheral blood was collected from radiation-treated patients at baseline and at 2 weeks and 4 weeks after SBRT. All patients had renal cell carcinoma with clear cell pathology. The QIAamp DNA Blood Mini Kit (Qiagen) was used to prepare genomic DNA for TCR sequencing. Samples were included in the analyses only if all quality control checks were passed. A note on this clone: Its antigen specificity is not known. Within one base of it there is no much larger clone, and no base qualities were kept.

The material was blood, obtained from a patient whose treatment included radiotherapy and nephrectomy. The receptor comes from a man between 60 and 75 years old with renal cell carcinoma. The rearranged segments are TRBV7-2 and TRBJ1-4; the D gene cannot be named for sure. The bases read TGTGCCAGCAGCCCCCCTGGTAGGGTTGAAAAACTGTTTTTT. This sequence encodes CASSPPGRVEKLFF.